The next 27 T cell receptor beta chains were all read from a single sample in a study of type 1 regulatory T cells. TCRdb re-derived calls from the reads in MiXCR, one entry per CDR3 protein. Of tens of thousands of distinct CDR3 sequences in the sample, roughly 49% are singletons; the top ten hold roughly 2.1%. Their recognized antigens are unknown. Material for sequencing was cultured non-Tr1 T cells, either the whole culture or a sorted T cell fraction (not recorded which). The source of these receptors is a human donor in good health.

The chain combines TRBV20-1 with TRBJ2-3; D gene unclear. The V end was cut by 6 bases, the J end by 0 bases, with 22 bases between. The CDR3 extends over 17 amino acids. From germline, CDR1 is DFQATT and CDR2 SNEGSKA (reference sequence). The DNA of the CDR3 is TGCAGTGCGTGGGATGAGACCGCTGACACTAGCACAGATACGCAGTATTTT. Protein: CSAWDETADTSTDTQYF.

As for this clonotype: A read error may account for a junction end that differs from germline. This CDR3 is CASCFGTGGADTQYF. Here the CDR3 DNA reads TGTGCCAGCTGCTTTGGGACAGGGGGCGCGGATACGCAGTATTTT. The gene calls are TRBV11-1 and TRBJ2-3; 12 bases are a match to TRBD1. Per germline, CDR1 SGHAT and CDR2 FQDESV (reference sequence). This CDR3 has 15 amino acids.

CDR3 sequence: CATSRDRVTNEQYF. The DNA of the CDR3 is TGTGCCACCTCACGGGATCGGGTAACTAACGAGCAGTACTTC. This rearrangement joins TRBV15 to TRBJ2-7; the D gene is possibly TRBD2 (5 bases). V lost 8 bases and J 5 bases, leaving 19 bases between the germline ends. This CDR3 has 14 residues. Germline loops: CDR1 LNHNV, CDR2 YYDKDF (reference sequence). Variable domain in full (rest from reference TRBV15 and TRBJ2-7): DAMVIQNPRYQVTQFGKPVTLSCSQTLNHNVMYWYQQKSSQAPKLLFHYYDKDFNNEADTPDNFQSRRPNTSFCFLDIRSPGLGDTAMYLCATSRDRVTNEQYFGPGTRLTVT.

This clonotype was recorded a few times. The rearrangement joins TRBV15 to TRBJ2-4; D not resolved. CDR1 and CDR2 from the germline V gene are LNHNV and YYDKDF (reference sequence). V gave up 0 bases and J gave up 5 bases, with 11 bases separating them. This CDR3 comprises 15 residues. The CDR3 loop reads CATSRDPLPQNIQYF. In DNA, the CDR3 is TGTGCCACCAGCAGAGACCCCCTCCCCCAAAACATTCAGTACTTC. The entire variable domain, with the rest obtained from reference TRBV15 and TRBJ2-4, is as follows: DAMVIQNPRYQVTQFGKPVTLSCSQTLNHNVMYWYQQKSSQAPKLLFHYYDKDFNNEADTPDNFQSRRPNTSFCFLDIRSPGLGDTAMYLCATSRDPLPQNIQYFGAGTRLSVL.

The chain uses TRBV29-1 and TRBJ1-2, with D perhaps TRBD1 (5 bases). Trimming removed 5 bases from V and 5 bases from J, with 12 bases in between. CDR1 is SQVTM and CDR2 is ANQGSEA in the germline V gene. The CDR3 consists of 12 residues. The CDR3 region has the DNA TGCAGCGTTCAGGGACTTCGGTATGGCTACACCTTC. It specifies CSVQGLRYGYTF. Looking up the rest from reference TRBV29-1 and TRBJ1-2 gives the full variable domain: SAVISQKPSRDICQRGTSLTIQCQVDSQVTMMFWYRQQPGQSLTLIATANQGSEATYESGFVIDKFPISRPNLTFSTLTVSNMSPEDSSIYLCSVQGLRYGYTFGSGTRLTVV.

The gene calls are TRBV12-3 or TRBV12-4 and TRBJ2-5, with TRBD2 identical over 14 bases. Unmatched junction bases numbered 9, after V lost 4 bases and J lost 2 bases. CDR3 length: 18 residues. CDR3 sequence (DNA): TGTGCCAGCAGTTCCGGACAAGGACTAGCGGGGGGACAAGAGACCCAGTACTTC. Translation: CASSSGQGLAGGQETQYF.

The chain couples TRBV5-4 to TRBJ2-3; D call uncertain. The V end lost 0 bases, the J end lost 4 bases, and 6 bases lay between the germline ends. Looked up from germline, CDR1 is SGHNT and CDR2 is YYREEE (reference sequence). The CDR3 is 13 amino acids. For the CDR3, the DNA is TGTGCCAGCAGCTTGGAATATGCAGATACGCAGTATTTT. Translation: CASSLEYADTQYF.

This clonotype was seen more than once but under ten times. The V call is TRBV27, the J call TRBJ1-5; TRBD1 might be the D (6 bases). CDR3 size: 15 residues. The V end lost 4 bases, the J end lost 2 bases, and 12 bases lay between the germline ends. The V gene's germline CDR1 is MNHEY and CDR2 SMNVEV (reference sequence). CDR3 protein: CASSSRGSGNQPQHF. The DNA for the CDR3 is TGTGCCAGCAGTTCAAGGGGGAGTGGCAATCAGCCCCAGCATTTT.

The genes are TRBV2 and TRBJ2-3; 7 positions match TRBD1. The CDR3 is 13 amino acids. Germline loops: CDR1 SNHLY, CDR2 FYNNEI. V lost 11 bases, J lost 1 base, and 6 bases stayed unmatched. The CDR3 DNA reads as TGTGCCGGATCAGGGGGAGGCACAGATACGCAGTATTTT. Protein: CAGSGGGTDTQYF.

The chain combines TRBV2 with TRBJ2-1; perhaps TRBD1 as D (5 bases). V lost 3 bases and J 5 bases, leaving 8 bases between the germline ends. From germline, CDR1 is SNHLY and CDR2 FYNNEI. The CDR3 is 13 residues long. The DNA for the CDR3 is TGTGCCAGCAGTGAGACCAGGGACAATGAGCAGTTCTTC. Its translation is CASSETRDNEQFF. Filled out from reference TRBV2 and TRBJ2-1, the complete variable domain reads EPEVTQTPSHQVTQMGQEVILRCVPISNHLYFYWYRQILGQKVEFLVSFYNNEISEKSEIFDDQFSVERPDGSNFTLKIRSTKLEDSAMYFCASSETRDNEQFFGPGTRLTVL.

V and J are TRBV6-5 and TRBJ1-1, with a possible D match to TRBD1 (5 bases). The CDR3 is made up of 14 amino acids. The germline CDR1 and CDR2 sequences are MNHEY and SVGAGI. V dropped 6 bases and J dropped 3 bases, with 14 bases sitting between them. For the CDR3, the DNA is TGTGCCAGCAGCCTAAAACGGGGCTACACTGAAGCTTTCTTT. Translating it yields CASSLKRGYTEAFF.

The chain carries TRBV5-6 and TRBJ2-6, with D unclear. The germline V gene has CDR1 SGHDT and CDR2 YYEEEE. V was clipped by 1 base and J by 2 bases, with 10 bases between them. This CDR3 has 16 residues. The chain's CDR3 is CASSLSGTTGANVLTF. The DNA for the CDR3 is TGTGCCAGCAGCTTGTCCGGTACGACTGGGGCCAACGTCCTGACTTTC.

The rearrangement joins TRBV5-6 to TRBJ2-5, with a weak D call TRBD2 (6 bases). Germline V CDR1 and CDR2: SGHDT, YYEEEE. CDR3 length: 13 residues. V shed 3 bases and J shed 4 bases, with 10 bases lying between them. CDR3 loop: CASSSDGGETQYF. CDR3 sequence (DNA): TGTGCCAGCAGCTCTGACGGGGGAGAGACCCAGTACTTC. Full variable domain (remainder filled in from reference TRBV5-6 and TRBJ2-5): DAGVTQSPTHLIKTRGQQVTLRCSPKSGHDTVSWYQQALGQGPQFIFQYYEEEERQRGNFPDRFSGHQFPNYSSELNVNALLLGDSALYLCASSSDGGETQYFGPGTRLLVL.

CDR3 amino acids: CASSQDVVEQYF. For the CDR3, the DNA is TGTGCCAGCAGCCAAGATGTAGTCGAGCAGTACTTC. The chain joins TRBV3-1 to TRBJ2-7; D remains unclear. The CDR3 is 12 amino acids. Trimming stripped 0 bases from V and 6 bases from J, with 6 bases between. CDR1 LGHDT and CDR2 YNNKEL come from the germline V gene (reference sequence).

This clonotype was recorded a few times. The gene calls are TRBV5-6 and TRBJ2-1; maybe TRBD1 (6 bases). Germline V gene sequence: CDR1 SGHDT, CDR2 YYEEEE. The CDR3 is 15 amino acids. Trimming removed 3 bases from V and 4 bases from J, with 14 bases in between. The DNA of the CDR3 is TGTGCCAGCAGCTCATACAGGGACCGTTACAATGAGCAGTTCTTC. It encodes CASSSYRDRYNEQFF.

The CDR3 spells CASSPGTGARNEQFF. CDR3 in DNA: TGTGCCAGCAGCCCCGGGACAGGGGCCCGCAATGAGCAGTTCTTC. V usage is TRBV28 and J usage is TRBJ2-1; 10 bases match TRBD1. The trim removed 6 bases at V and 6 bases at J, leaving 8 bases unmatched. CDR3 size: 15 residues. Per germline, CDR1 MDHEN and CDR2 SYDVKM.

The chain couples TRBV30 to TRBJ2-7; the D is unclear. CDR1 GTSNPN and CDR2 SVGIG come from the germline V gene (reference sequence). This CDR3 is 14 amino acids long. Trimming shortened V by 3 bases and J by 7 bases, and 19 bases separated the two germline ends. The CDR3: CAWSGAGFVREQYF. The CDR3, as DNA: TGTGCCTGGAGCGGTGCTGGCTTTGTAAGGGAGCAGTACTTC.

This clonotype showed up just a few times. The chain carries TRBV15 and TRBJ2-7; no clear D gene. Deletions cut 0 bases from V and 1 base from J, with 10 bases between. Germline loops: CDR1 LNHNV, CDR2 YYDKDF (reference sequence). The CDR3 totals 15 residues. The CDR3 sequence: CATSRDGVGSYEQYF. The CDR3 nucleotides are TGTGCCACCAGCAGAGATGGAGTTGGGTCCTACGAGCAGTACTTC. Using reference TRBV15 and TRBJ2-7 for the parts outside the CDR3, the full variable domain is DAMVIQNPRYQVTQFGKPVTLSCSQTLNHNVMYWYQQKSSQAPKLLFHYYDKDFNNEADTPDNFQSRRPNTSFCFLDIRSPGLGDTAMYLCATSRDGVGSYEQYFGPGTRLTVT.

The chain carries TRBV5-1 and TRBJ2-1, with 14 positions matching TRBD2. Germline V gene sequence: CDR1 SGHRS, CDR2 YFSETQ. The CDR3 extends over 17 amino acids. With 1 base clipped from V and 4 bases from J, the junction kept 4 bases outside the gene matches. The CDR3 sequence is CASSLRGLAGGYNEQFF. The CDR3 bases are TGCGCCAGCAGCTTGCGCGGACTAGCGGGGGGATACAATGAGCAGTTCTTC.

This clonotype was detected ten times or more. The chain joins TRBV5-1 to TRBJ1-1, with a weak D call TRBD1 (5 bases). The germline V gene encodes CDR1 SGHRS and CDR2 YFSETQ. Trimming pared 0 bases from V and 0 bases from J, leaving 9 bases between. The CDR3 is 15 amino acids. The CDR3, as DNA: TGCGCCAGCAGCTTGGGACAGACGATGAACACTGAAGCTTTCTTT. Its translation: CASSLGQTMNTEAFF.

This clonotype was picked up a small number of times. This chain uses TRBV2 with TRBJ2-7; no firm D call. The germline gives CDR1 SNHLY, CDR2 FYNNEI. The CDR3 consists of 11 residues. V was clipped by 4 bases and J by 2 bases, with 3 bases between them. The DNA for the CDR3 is TGTGCCAGCAGTGGGACCTACGAGCAGTACTTC. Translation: CASSGTYEQYF. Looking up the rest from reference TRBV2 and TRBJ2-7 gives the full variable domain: EPEVTQTPSHQVTQMGQEVILRCVPISNHLYFYWYRQILGQKVEFLVSFYNNEISEKSEIFDDQFSVERPDGSNFTLKIRSTKLEDSAMYFCASSGTYEQYFGPGTRLTVT.

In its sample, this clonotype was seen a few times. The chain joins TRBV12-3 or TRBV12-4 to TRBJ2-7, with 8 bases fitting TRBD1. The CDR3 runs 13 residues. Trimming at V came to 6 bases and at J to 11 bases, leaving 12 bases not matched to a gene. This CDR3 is CASSPSAVTGEYF. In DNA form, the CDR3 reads TGTGCCAGCAGCCCTTCTGCTGTGACAGGGGAGTACTTC.

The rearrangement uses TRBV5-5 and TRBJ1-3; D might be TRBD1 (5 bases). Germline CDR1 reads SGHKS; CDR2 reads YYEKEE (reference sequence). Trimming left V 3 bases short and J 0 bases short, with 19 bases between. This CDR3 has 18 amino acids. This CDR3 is CASSSASGVGTSGNTIYF. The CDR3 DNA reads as TGTGCCAGCAGCTCGGCCTCGGGGGTCGGGACCTCTGGAAACACCATATATTTT.

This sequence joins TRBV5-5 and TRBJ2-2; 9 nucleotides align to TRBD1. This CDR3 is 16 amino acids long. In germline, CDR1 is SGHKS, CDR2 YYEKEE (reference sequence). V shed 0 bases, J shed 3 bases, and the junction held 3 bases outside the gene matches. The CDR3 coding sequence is TGTGCCAGCAGCTTGGGGACAGGGGTGTACACCGGGGAGCTGTTTTTT. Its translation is CASSLGTGVYTGELFF.

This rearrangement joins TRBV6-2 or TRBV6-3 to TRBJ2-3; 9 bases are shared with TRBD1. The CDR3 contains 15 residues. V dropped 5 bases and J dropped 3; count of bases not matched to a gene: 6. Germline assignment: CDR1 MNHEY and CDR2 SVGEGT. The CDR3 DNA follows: TGTGCCAGCAGTCGTTTGACAGGGGGAACAGATACGCAGTATTTT. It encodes CASSRLTGGTDTQYF.

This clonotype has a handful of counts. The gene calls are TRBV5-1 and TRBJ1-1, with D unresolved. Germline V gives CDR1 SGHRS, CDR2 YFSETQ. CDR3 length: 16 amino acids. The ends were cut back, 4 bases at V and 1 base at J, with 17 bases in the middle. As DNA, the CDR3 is TGCGCCAGCAGCCCGGGAGGTAGGGCCCAGAACACTGAAGCTTTCTTT. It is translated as CASSPGGRAQNTEAFF.

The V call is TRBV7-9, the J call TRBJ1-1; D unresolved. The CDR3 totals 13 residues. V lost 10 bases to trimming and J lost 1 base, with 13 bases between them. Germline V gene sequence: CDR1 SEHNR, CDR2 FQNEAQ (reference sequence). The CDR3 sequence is CATLAVSNTEAFF. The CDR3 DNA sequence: TGTGCCACTTTGGCAGTGTCGAACACTGAAGCTTTCTTT.